The clone carrying this T cell receptor beta chain was recorded once. J lost 6 bases, V lost 6 bases, and 12 bases had no gene match. Germline assignment: CDR1 LNHDA and CDR2 SQIVND (reference sequence). The CDR3 covers 15 residues. The data derive from a study of T cell changes during pregnancy in multiple sclerosis. Profiled with immunoSEQ multiplex PCR; TCRdb holds only in-frame clones, not every one. The sample has more than 60,000 clones; approximately 93% are singletons. The V call is TRBV19, the J call TRBJ1-1; the match to TRBD1 covers 8 bases. The specimen was peripheral blood, collected in the second trimester of pregnancy. This receptor was obtained from a female donor with multiple sclerosis, enrolled in a pregnancy study. The CDR3 loop is CASSPPGQEVAEAFF. The CDR3 DNA reads TGTGCCAGTAGCCCTCCGGGACAGGAGGTCGCTGAAGCTTTCTTT.